The sequence of this T cell receptor beta chain was determined in a study of T cells in localized non-small cell lung cancer. Whole-study results and caveats: Longer survival (overall) was linked to higher T cell density in blood. It remains possible that heterogeneity exists, since only one tumor region was sequenced. In adjacent lung, a median around 55 of the top 100 tumor clones were found. Uninvolved adjacent lung had the highest recorded T cell clonality, with tumor below it.

Regarding this clone: Its antigen remains unknown.

Sequencing was performed with immunoSEQ multiplex PCR; in TCRdb, only in-frame clones are kept and a portion is missing. The sample carries about 33,000 clones, almost 90% recorded once. This sequence was found in a man between 40 and 70 years old with stage I lung adenocarcinoma. The sequences come from peripheral blood, collected before any cancer treatment.

The CDR3 is CASSWGVTGETQYF. CDR3 coding DNA: TGTGCCAGCAGCTGGGGCGTCACCGGGGAGACCCAGTACTTC. The chain uses TRBV5-4 and TRBJ2-5; tentatively, D is TRBD1 (5 bases). Germline CDR1 SGHNT, CDR2 YYREEE (reference sequence). V was shortened by 3 bases and J by 5 bases, with 14 bases between the two germline ends. The CDR3 sequence is 14 residues long. The full variable domain, with the rest looked up from reference TRBV5-4 and TRBJ2-5, is ETGVTQSPTHLIKTRGQQVTLRCSSQSGHNTVSWYQQALGQGPQFIFQYYREEENGRGNFPPRFSGLQFPNYSSELNVNALELDDSALYLCASSWGVTGETQYFGPGTRLLVL.